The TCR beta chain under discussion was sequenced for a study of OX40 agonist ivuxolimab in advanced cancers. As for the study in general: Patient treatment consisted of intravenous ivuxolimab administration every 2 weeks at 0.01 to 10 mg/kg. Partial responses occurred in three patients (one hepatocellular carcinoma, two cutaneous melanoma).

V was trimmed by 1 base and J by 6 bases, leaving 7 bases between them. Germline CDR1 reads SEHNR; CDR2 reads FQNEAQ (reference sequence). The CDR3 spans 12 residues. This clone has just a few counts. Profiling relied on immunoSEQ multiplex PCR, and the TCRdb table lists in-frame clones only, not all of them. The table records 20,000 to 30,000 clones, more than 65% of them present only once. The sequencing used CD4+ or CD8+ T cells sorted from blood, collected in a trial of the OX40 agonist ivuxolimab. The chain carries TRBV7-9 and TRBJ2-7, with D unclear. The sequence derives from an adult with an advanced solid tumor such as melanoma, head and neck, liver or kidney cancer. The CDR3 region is CASSLGGLEQYF. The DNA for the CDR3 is TGTGCCAGCAGCTTAGGAGGCCTCGAGCAGTACTTC.